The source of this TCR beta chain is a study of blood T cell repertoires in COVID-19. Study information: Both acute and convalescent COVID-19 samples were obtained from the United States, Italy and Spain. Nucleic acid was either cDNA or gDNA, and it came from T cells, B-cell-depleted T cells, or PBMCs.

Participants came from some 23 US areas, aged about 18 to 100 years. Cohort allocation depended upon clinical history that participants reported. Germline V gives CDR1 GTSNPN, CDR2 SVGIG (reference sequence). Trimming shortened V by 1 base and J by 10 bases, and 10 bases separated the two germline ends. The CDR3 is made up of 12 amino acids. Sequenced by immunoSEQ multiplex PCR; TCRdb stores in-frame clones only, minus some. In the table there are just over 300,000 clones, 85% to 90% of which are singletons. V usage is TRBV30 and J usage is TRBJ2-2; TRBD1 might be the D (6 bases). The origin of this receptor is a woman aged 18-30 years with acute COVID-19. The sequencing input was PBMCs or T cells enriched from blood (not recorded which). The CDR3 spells CAWSGGPPELFF. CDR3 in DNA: TGTGCCTGGAGTGGGGGGCCCCCGGAGCTGTTTTTT.